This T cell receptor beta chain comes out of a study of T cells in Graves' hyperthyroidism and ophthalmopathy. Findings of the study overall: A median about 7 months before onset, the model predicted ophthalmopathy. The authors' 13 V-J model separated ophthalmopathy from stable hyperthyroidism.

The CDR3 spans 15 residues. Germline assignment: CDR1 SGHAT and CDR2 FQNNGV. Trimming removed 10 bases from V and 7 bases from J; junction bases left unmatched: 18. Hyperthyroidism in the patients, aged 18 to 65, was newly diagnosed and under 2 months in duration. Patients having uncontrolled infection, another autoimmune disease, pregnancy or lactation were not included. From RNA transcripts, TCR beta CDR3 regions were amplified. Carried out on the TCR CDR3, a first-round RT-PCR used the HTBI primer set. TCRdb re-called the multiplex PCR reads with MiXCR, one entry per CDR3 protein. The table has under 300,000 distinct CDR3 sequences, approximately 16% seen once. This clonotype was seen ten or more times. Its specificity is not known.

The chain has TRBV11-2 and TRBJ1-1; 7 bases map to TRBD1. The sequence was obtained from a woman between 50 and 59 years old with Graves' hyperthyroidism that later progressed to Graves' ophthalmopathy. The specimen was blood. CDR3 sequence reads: CAIPSGAVTGNEAFF. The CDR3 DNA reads TGTGCCATTCCTTCCGGCGCGGTGACAGGGAATGAAGCTTTCTTT.